This is a list of T cell receptor beta chains from one sample in a study of blood T cells in healthy people across ages. One entry per CDR3 protein, called by TCRdb with MiXCR from the 5' RACE reads. The sample carries about 670,000 distinct CDR3 sequences, over 40% recorded once. The specimen was blood. The receptors stem from a woman older than 75 in good health. Each CDR3 is given with its conserved first and last residue. Fields, in order: V gene, clone size, D gene, J gene, CDR3 protein, CDR3 DNA. A D gene is named only where the DNA matches it firmly. The size entry is marked missing in some rows and otherwise reads once, few, many or a size class.

>TRBV5-1|.|.|TRBJ1-2
CASSLAPDGYTF
TGCGCCAGCAGCTTGGCCCCAGATGGCTACACCTTC
>TRBV7-3|.|.|TRBJ1-1
CASSPGAFTEAFF
TGTGCCAGCAGCCCCGGGGCTTTTACTGAAGCTTTCTTT
>TRBV28|.|TRBD2|TRBJ2-3
CASSPGLAREEDTQYF
TGTGCCAGCAGTCCCGGACTAGCGAGAGAGGAGGATACGCAGTATTTT
>TRBV20-1|.|.|TRBJ1-1
CSARQRLNTEAFF
TGCAGTGCTAGGCAGCGATTGAACACTGAAGCTTTCTTT
>TRBV20-1|.|TRBD1|TRBJ2-1
CSARYKALGTENYNEQFF
TGCAGTGCTAGATACAAAGCCTTAGGGACAGAAAATTACAATGAGCAGTTCTTC
>TRBV11-3|many|.|TRBJ2-1
CASSPLRGSNEQFF
TGTGCCAGCAGCCCACTCCGTGGGAGCAATGAGCAGTTCTTC
>TRBV29-1|.|.|TRBJ2-7
CSVISSGFTYEQYF
TGCAGCGTTATTTCGAGCGGGTTTACCTACGAGCAGTACTTC
>TRBV12-3/TRBV12-4|many|.|TRBJ1-2
CASGEGVDGYTF
TGTGCCAGCGGGGAGGGGGTAGATGGCTACACCTTC
>TRBV20-1|many|.|TRBJ2-1
CSARSPLGDEQFF
TGCAGTGCTAGAAGTCCCCTAGGCGATGAGCAGTTCTTC
>TRBV29-1|.|TRBD2|TRBJ2-7
CSVAGTSGSNEQYF
TGCAGCGTCGCCGGGACTAGCGGGAGCAACGAGCAGTACTTC
>TRBV6-5|.|.|TRBJ1-2
CASRVGVGIYGYTF
TGTGCCAGCAGGGTGGGAGTGGGGATCTATGGCTACACCTTC
>TRBV20-1|many|TRBD2|TRBJ2-7
CSASGRALAYEQYF
TGCAGTGCTAGCGGGAGGGCCTTAGCCTACGAGCAGTACTTC
>TRBV13|.|.|TRBJ2-5
CASSRRGNTETQYF
TGTGCCAGCAGCAGGCGTGGGAATACGGAGACCCAGTACTTC
>TRBV7-9|many|.|TRBJ2-3
CASSSSPVAFSTDTQYF
TGTGCCAGCAGCTCCTCCCCAGTAGCGTTTAGCACAGATACGCAGTATTTT
>TRBV7-3|.|TRBD2|TRBJ2-3
CASSFGREDTQYF
TGTGCCAGCAGCTTCGGGAGGGAAGATACGCAGTATTTT
>TRBV6-5|.|.|TRBJ1-1
CASSYGVDRNTEAFF
TGTGCCAGCAGTTACGGTGTGGACAGGAACACTGAAGCTTTCTTT
>TRBV6-1|.|.|TRBJ2-7
CASSRQVTTGYYEQYF
TGTGCCAGCAGTCGACAGGTTACTACTGGGTACTACGAGCAGTACTTC
>TRBV3-1|.|TRBD1|TRBJ1-1
CASSQRTGGVAEAFF
TGTGCCAGCAGCCAGCGTACAGGGGGGGTGGCTGAAGCTTTCTTT
>TRBV6-5|many|TRBD2|TRBJ2-7
CASSYRRGGYEQYF
TGTGCCAGCAGTTACCGACGGGGGGGCTACGAGCAGTACTTC
>TRBV6-6|.|TRBD1|TRBJ2-1
CASRQSGQGNNEQFF
TGTGCCAGCAGACAATCGGGACAGGGGAACAATGAGCAGTTCTTC
>TRBV19|many|.|TRBJ1-6
CASSPADRINSPLHF
TGTGCCAGTAGCCCCGCTGACAGGATTAATTCACCCCTCCACTTT
>TRBV4-3|few|.|TRBJ2-7
CASSQGPGFEQYF
TGCGCCAGCAGCCAAGGTCCTGGGTTCGAGCAGTACTTC
>TRBV20-1|.|TRBD1|TRBJ1-1
CSALQGTTEAFF
TGCAGTGCTTTACAGGGGACCACTGAAGCTTTCTTT
>TRBV3-1|few|.|TRBJ2-1
CASSLGGGGEQFF
TGTGCCAGCAGCCTGGGGGGGGGCGGTGAGCAGTTCTTC
>TRBV7-7|.|.|TRBJ2-3
CASSVEVGNTQYF
TGTGCTAGCAGCGTAGAGGTGGGAAATACGCAGTATTTT
>TRBV20-1|.|.|TRBJ1-1
CSARDLPAGNTEAFF
TGCAGTGCTAGAGATCTCCCGGCAGGGAATACTGAAGCTTTCTTT
>TRBV12-3/TRBV12-4|.|TRBD1|TRBJ1-2
CASSLTGSGYTF
TGTGCCAGCAGTCTGACAGGGTCTGGCTACACCTTC
>TRBV5-1|.|TRBD1|TRBJ1-2
CASSRVPGQGAQYGYTF
TGCGCCAGCAGCCGGGTCCCGGGACAGGGGGCGCAATATGGCTACACCTTC
>TRBV15|.|.|TRBJ2-7
CANEPDYEQYF
TGTGCCAACGAGCCGGACTACGAGCAGTACTTC
>TRBV10-2|.|.|TRBJ2-7
CASSAGARCEQYF
TGCGCCAGCAGTGCTGGAGCGCGGTGCGAGCAGTACTTC
>TRBV20-1|many|.|TRBJ2-1
CSAPGTSASVYNEQFF
TGCAGTGCTCCCGGTACCTCGGCTAGCGTTTACAATGAGCAGTTCTTC
>TRBV27|.|TRBD1|TRBJ1-2
CASSLTGADYGYTF
TGTGCCAGCAGTTTGACAGGGGCTGACTATGGCTACACCTTC
>TRBV20-1|.|TRBD2|TRBJ2-1
CSASSGRAGEQFF
TGCAGTGCTAGTAGCGGGAGGGCCGGTGAGCAGTTCTTC
>TRBV7-3|few|.|TRBJ2-2
CASSTGGQVVHTGELFF
TGTGCCAGCAGTACGGGGGGCCAGGTTGTTCACACCGGGGAGCTGTTTTTT
>TRBV20-1|many|.|TRBJ2-3
CSARSGRGTDTQYF
TGCAGTGCTAGATCGGGACGGGGAACAGATACGCAGTATTTT
>TRBV7-9|once|.|TRBJ2-1
CASSIAGTYVNEQFF
TGTGCCAGCAGCATAGCCGGGACTTACGTCAATGAGCAGTTCTTC
>TRBV6-6|.|TRBD1|TRBJ2-7
CASSYSPGQIGEQYF
TGTGCCAGCAGTTACTCTCCGGGACAGATTGGCGAGCAGTACTTC
>TRBV5-1|many|TRBD2|TRBJ2-1
CASRVAGVEYNEQFF
TGCGCCAGCAGGGTAGCGGGAGTGGAATACAATGAGCAGTTCTTC
>TRBV5-1|many|.|TRBJ2-7
CASSFGGPFGWYF
TGCGCCAGCAGCTTTGGGGGGCCATTTGGTTGGTACTTC
>TRBV12-3/TRBV12-4|many|.|TRBJ2-1
CASHLGGSGEQFF
TGTGCCAGCCACCTAGGGGGGTCAGGTGAGCAGTTCTTC
>TRBV20-1|.|.|TRBJ1-1
CSARPRDLNTEAFF
TGCAGTGCTAGACCTAGGGACCTGAACACTGAAGCTTTCTTT